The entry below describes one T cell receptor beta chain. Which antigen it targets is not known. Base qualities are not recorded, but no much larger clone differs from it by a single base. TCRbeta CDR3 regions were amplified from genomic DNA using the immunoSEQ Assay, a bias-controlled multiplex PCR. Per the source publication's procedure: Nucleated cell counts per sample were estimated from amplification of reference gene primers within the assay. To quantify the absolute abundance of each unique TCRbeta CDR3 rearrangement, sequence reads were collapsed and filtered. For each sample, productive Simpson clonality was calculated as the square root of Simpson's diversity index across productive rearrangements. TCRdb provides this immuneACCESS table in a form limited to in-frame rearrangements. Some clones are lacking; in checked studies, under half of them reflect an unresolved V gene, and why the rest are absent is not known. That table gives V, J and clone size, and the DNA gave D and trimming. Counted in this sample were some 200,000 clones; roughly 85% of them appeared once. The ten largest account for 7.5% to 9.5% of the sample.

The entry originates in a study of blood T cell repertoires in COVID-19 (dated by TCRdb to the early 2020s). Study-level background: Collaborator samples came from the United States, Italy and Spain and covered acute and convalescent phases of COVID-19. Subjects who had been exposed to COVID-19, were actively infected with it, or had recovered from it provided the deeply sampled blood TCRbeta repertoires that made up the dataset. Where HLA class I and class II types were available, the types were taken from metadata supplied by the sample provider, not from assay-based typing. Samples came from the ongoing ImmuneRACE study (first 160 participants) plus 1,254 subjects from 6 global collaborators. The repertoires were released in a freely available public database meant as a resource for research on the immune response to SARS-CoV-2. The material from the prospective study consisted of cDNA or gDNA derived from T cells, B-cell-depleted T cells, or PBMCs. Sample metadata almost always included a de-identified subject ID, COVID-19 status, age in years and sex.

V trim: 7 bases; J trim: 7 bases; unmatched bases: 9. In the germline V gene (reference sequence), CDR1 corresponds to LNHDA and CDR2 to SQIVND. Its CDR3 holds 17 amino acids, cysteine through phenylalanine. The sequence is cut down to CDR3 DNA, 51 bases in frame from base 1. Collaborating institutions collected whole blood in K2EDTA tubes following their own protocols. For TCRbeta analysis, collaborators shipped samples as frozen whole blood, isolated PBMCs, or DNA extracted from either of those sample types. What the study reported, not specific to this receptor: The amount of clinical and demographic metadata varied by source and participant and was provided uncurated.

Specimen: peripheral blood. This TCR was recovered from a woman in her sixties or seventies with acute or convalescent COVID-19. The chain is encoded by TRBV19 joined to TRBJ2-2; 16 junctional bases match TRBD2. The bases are TGTGCCAGTACCCCCGGGACTAGCGGGAGGGCCTTCGGGGAGCTGTTTTTT. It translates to CASTPGTSGRAFGELFF.